Listed below are T cell receptor beta chains from one sample, sequenced in a study of long-term antiretroviral therapy in people with HIV. Only in-frame clones appear in the TCRdb table, and some are missing; sequencing was by immunoSEQ multiplex PCR. The data hold about 12,000 clones, with 82% observed a single time. Sample: unsorted PBMCs, taken 8 to 8.5 years after starting antiretroviral therapy. The receptors here all came from a man aged 50 to 59 with HIV. Both conserved end residues are part of each CDR3. The order of the fields is V gene, D gene, clone size, J gene, CDR3 protein, CDR3 DNA. A D gene is named only where the DNA matches it firmly. Clone size is not always given. Where it is, it says once, few, many or a class for expanded clones.

>TRBV6-6|-|-|TRBJ1-2
CATRTEVHTF
TGTGCCACCAGGACAGAAGTACACACCTTC
>TRBV9|-|-|TRBJ1-4
CASSARFGDGYEKLFF
TGTGCCAGCAGCGCCCGATTTGGGGATGGGTATGAAAAACTGTTTTTT
>TRBV6-5|-|-|TRBJ1-1
CASSYMAYRMNTEAFF
TGTGCCAGCAGTTACATGGCCTACCGCATGAACACTGAAGCTTTCTTT
>TRBV15|-|-|TRBJ2-7
CATSRDRGDEQYF
TGTGCCACCAGCAGAGATCGGGGAGACGAGCAGTACTTC
>TRBV7-9|-|few|TRBJ2-7
CASSLAGRGGYEQYF
TGTGCCAGCAGCTTAGCGGGCAGGGGAGGCTACGAGCAGTACTTC
>TRBV10-1|TRBD1|-|TRBJ2-7
CASSEGQGAYEQYF
TGCGCCAGCAGTGAGGGACAGGGAGCCTACGAGCAGTACTTC
>TRBV21-1|-|-|TRBJ1-1
CASSKGRYRGDTEAFF
TGTGCCAGCAGCAAGGGCCGTTACAGGGGAGACACTGAAGCTTTCTTT
>TRBV5-1|TRBD1|once|TRBJ2-5
CASGSGGAETQYF
TGCGCCAGCGGTTCAGGGGGCGCCGAGACCCAGTACTTC
>TRBV2|TRBD1|-|TRBJ2-5
CASTGQGKETQYF
TGTGCCAGCACCGGACAGGGCAAAGAGACCCAGTACTTC
>TRBV6-1|-|-|TRBJ2-2
CASSVDSLANTGELFF
TGTGCCAGCAGTGTGGACTCCCTCGCGAACACCGGGGAGCTGTTTTTT
>TRBV6-1|-|-|TRBJ2-5
CASRGLGRETQYF
TGTGCCAGCAGGGGACTCGGCCGGGAGACCCAGTACTTC
>TRBV5-5|TRBD2|once|TRBJ2-1
CASSSRVAGLIGPYNEQFF
TGTGCCAGCAGCTCACGAGTAGCGGGCCTCATCGGGCCCTACAATGAGCAGTTCTTC
>TRBV5-6|-|-|TRBJ1-1
CASSFRRNTEAFF
TGTGCCAGCAGCTTCCGACGGAACACTGAAGCTTTCTTT
>TRBV9|-|-|TRBJ2-1
CASSVDGGISYNEQFF
TGTGCCAGCAGCGTAGATGGGGGGATCTCCTACAATGAGCAGTTCTTC
>TRBV12-5|-|-|TRBJ1-4
CASGFSGDGEKLFF
TGTGCTAGTGGTTTCTCGGGAGATGGTGAAAAACTGTTTTTT
>TRBV10-2|-|-|TRBJ2-7
CASSAGTIYEQYF
TGCGCCAGCAGTGCGGGGACCATCTACGAGCAGTACTTC
>TRBV10-3|-|few|TRBJ1-4
CAISKEATVNEKLFF
TGTGCCATCAGCAAAGAGGCAACCGTTAATGAAAAACTGTTTTTT
>TRBV27|-|-|TRBJ1-1
CASSLQVGGTEAFF
TGTGCCAGCAGTTTGCAGGTAGGAGGCACTGAAGCTTTCTTT
>TRBV5-4|TRBD1|few|TRBJ2-5
CASSRSGQGATETQYF
TGTGCCAGCAGCCGTTCCGGACAGGGGGCGACGGAGACCCAGTACTTC
>TRBV10-3|TRBD1|-|TRBJ1-2
CAISESGTGDGYTF
TGTGCCATCAGTGAGTCGGGGACAGGGGATGGCTACACCTTC
>TRBV6-1|-|-|TRBJ1-1
CASSPWNTEAFF
TGTGCCAGCAGTCCGTGGAACACTGAAGCTTTCTTT
>TRBV2|TRBD2|-|TRBJ2-7
CASSEGGTRFYEQYF
TGTGCCAGCAGTGAAGGAGGGACTAGGTTCTACGAGCAGTACTTC
>TRBV2|-|few|TRBJ2-3
CASSDGGGGTDTQYF
TGTGCCAGCAGTGATGGGGGCGGGGGCACAGATACGCAGTATTTT
>TRBV10-2|-|once|TRBJ1-4
CASSVTFGEKLFF
TGCGCCAGCAGTGTAACATTCGGTGAAAAACTGTTTTTT
>TRBV5-6|-|-|TRBJ1-1
CASSLDDSLVEAFF
TGTGCCAGCAGCTTGGACGACAGCCTTGTTGAAGCTTTCTTT
>TRBV11-2|-|-|TRBJ1-3
CASSSLGFSGNTIYF
TGTGCCAGCAGCTCCCTGGGCTTCTCTGGAAACACCATATATTTT
>TRBV19|-|-|TRBJ1-5
CASSMGGGGNQPQHF
TGTGCCAGTAGTATGGGAGGGGGGGGCAATCAGCCCCAGCATTTT
>TRBV2|-|-|TRBJ2-1
CASSESLARAYNEQFF
TGTGCCAGCAGTGAAAGTCTAGCGAGGGCCTACAATGAGCAGTTCTTC
>TRBV7-8|-|-|TRBJ1-6
CASSLGTDKSSYNSPLHF
TGTGCCAGCAGCTTAGGGACGGATAAGAGCTCCTATAATTCACCCCTCCACTTT
>TRBV2|-|-|TRBJ2-5
CASSEPDEEETQYF
TGTGCCAGCAGTGAACCCGATGAGGAGGAGACCCAGTACTTC
>TRBV9|TRBD2|few|TRBJ2-3
CASSTYGLAGDTDTQYF
TGTGCCAGCAGCACCTACGGACTAGCGGGGGACACAGATACGCAGTATTTT
>TRBV5-6|-|-|TRBJ1-1
CASSLDRGYTEAFF
TGTGCCAGCAGCTTGGATAGGGGCTACACTGAAGCTTTCTTT
>TRBV5-1|TRBD2|-|TRBJ2-3
CASGLAGTDTQYF
TGCGCCAGCGGGCTAGCGGGGACAGATACGCAGTATTTT
>TRBV5-1|-|-|TRBJ2-3
CASSLEVLGADTQYF
TGCGCCAGCAGCTTGGAAGTTCTGGGGGCAGATACGCAGTATTTT
>TRBV6-5|TRBD1|once|TRBJ1-1
CASSWGQGTTEAFF
TGTGCCAGCAGTTGGGGACAGGGGACCACTGAAGCTTTCTTT
>TRBV7-3|TRBD2|-|TRBJ2-5
CASSYGLAGVGETQYF
TGTGCCAGCAGTTATGGGCTAGCGGGGGTGGGGGAGACCCAGTACTTC
>TRBV27|TRBD2|-|TRBJ2-7
CASSATSGGSSYEQYF
TGTGCCAGCAGTGCGACTAGCGGGGGGAGCTCCTACGAGCAGTACTTC
>TRBV2|TRBD1|-|TRBJ1-5
CASAEDRGDNQPQHF
TGTGCCAGCGCAGAGGACAGGGGAGACAATCAGCCCCAGCATTTT
>TRBV27|-|-|TRBJ2-7
CASSLTGPSYEQYF
TGTGCCAGCAGTTTGACAGGCCCTTCCTACGAGCAGTACTTC
>TRBV10-2|TRBD2|-|TRBJ2-1
CASSGGLAGNEQFF
TGCGCCAGCAGTGGTGGACTAGCGGGGAATGAGCAGTTCTTC
>TRBV27|TRBD2|-|TRBJ2-3
CASSLWGGGAVDTQYF
TGTGCCAGCAGTTTATGGGGCGGGGGGGCGGTAGATACGCAGTATTTT
>TRBV30|TRBD1|-|TRBJ2-1
CAWSSQDRYNEQFF
TGTGCCTGGAGTTCTCAGGACAGGTACAATGAGCAGTTCTTC
>TRBV12-1|-|-|TRBJ1-5
CASSFHRGQGAGISNQPQHF
TGTGCCAGCAGCTTCCACCGTGGGCAGGGGGCGGGTATCAGCAATCAGCCCCAGCATTTT
>TRBV27|TRBD2|-|TRBJ2-2
CASSNVGGTGELFF
TGTGCCAGCAGTAATGTGGGGGGGACCGGGGAGCTGTTTTTT